This TCR beta chain was identified during a study of T cells in Graves' hyperthyroidism and ophthalmopathy. RNA transcripts provided the source from which TCR beta CDR3 regions were amplified. First-round RT-PCR with HTBI primers amplified the TCR CDR3 region. MiXCR, applied by TCRdb to the multiplex PCR reads, yields one record per CDR3 protein. Found here are about 700,000 distinct CDR3 sequences, approximately 14% of them singletons; the top ten hold roughly 10%. Each patient was aged 18 to 65 and had newly diagnosed hyperthyroidism of under 2 months' duration. In this sample, this clonotype turned up a few times. The sequence was collected from a woman in her late teens or twenties with Graves' hyperthyroidism. The sequenced material came from blood.

The CDR3 loop reads CASSQVSISGANVLTF. In DNA form, the CDR3 reads TGTGCCAGCAGCCAAGTCTCGATCTCTGGGGCCAACGTCCTGACTTTC. This chain links TRBV3-1 with TRBJ2-6; no firm D call. Germline CDR1 LGHDT, CDR2 YNNKEL (reference sequence). Trimming cost V 1 base and J 0 bases, with 7 bases left between them. The CDR3 length is 16 residues.